Shown below are 9 T cell receptor beta chains from a single sample sequenced in a study of blood T cell repertoires in COVID-19. Profiled with immunoSEQ multiplex PCR; TCRdb holds only in-frame clones, not every one. The profile shows tens of thousands of clones, roughly 82% of them singletons. Specimen: peripheral blood. The receptors shown here come from a woman aged 55-70 years with acute or convalescent COVID-19.

The J gene is TRBJ1-4, the V gene TRBV2, with D possibly being TRBD1 (6 bases). This CDR3 spans 14 amino acids. The germline V and J ends were trimmed by 5 bases and 3 bases, with 10 bases remaining between them. CDR1 and CDR2 from the germline V gene are SNHLY and FYNNEI. This chain's CDR3 is CASSIRGPNEKLFF. The CDR3 nucleotides are TGTGCCAGCAGTATCAGGGGACCTAATGAAAAACTGTTTTTT.

In this sample, this clone turned up once. The chain couples TRBV11-2 to TRBJ2-7, with unresolved D. The length of the CDR3 is 15 residues. Trimming shortened V by 2 bases and J by 2 bases, and 13 bases separated the two germline ends. Germline loops: CDR1 SGHAT, CDR2 FQNNGV. The CDR3 DNA sequence: TGTGCCAGCAGCTTAACAGACGGCAATCCCTACGAGCAGTACTTC. It translates to CASSLTDGNPYEQYF.

This CDR3 is CAISEYQGANTEAFF. DNA for the CDR3: TGTGCCATCAGTGAGTATCAGGGGGCGAACACTGAAGCTTTCTTT. The chain carries TRBV10-3 and TRBJ1-1; 8 positions agree with TRBD1. Per germline, CDR1 ENHRY and CDR2 SYGVKD. V shed 1 base, J shed 1 base, and the junction held 2 bases outside the gene matches. The CDR3 extends over 15 amino acids.

Only one count was recorded for this clone. This sequence joins TRBV30 and TRBJ1-1, with 8 bases identical to TRBD1. Trimming at V came to 4 bases and at J to 1 base, leaving 14 bases not matched to a gene. The CDR3 sequence is 17 residues long. Germline V lookup: CDR1 GTSNPN, CDR2 SVGIG (reference sequence). CDR3 nucleotides: TGTGCCTGGACCGTCCCTGACAGGGGCCCCTCGAACACTGAAGCTTTCTTT. Amino acids: CAWTVPDRGPSNTEAFF.

This clone was observed a single time. V is TRBV13 and J is TRBJ2-7, with D perhaps TRBD2 (6 bases). Trimming removed 5 bases from V and 1 base from J, with 15 bases in between. The CDR3 sequence is 15 residues long. CDR1 and CDR2 (germline): PRHDT, FYEKMQ (reference sequence). CDR3 DNA: TGTGCCAGCAGCCCGAGTGGGGGGAGGTCCTACGAGCAGTACTTC. It specifies CASSPSGGRSYEQYF.

This clone was detected only a few times. V usage is TRBV15 and J usage is TRBJ1-6; tentatively, D is TRBD1 (5 bases). The CDR3 is made up of 15 amino acids. CDR1 is LNHNV and CDR2 is YYDKDF in the germline V gene (reference sequence). V was trimmed by 0 bases and J by 7 bases, leaving 10 bases between them. CDR3 in DNA: TGTGCCACCAGCAGAGACGACAGATCCAATTCACCCCTCCACTTT. Translation gives CATSRDDRSNSPLHF.

The chain combines TRBV7-9 with TRBJ1-1; 10 bases are shared with TRBD1. The CDR3 spans 15 residues. Germline V gene lookup returns CDR1 SEHNR and CDR2 FQNEAQ (reference sequence). V was pared by 4 bases and J by 5 bases, with 7 bases of the junction left unmatched. This CDR3 is CASSWPGQGKTEAFF. The CDR3 coding sequence is TGTGCCAGCAGCTGGCCGGGACAGGGGAAAACTGAAGCTTTCTTT.

The V and J genes are TRBV24-1 and TRBJ2-6; unclear D gene. The CDR3 runs 15 residues. Trimming left V 1 base short and J 0 bases short, with 3 bases between. CDR1 and CDR2 (germline): KGHDR, SFDVKD. The CDR3 protein is CATSDFVSGANVLTF. The CDR3 bases are TGTGCCACCAGTGATTTCGTCTCTGGGGCCAACGTCCTGACTTTC.

V and J are TRBV3-1 (or the pseudogene TRBV3-2) and TRBJ1-1, with unresolved D. Trimming pared 1 base from V and 4 bases from J, leaving 10 bases between. CDR3 length: 14 amino acids. CDR1 LGHDT and CDR2 YNNKEL come from the germline V gene (reference sequence). CDR3 DNA sequence: TGTGCCAGCAGCCAAGTAGCAGCGGGCACTGAAGCTTTCTTT. Translation: CASSQVAAGTEAFF.